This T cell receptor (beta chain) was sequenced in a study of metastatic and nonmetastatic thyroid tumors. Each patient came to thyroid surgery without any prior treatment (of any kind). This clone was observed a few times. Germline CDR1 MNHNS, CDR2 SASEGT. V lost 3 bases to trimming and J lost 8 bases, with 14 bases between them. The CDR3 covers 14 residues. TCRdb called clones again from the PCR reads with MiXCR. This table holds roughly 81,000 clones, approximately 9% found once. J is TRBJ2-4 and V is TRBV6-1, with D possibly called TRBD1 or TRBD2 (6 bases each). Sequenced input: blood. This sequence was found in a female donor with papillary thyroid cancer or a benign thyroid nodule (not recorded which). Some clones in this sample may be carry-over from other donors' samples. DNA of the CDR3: TGTGCCAGCAGTGACAGGGGACTCGGGGACATTCAGTACTTC. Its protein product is CASSDRGLGDIQYF.